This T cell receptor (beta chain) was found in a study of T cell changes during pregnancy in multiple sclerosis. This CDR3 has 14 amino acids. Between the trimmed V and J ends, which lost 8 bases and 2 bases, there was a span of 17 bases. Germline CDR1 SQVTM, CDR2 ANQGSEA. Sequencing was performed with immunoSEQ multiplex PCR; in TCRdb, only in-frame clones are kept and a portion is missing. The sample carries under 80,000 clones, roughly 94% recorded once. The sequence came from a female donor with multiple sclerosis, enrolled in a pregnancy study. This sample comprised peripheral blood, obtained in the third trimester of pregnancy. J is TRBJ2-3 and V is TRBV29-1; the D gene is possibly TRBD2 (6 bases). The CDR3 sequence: CSSGGQLHTDTQYF. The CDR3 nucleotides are TGCAGCTCCGGGGGTCAGCTTCACACAGATACGCAGTATTTT.